The source of this TCR beta chain is a study of cytomegalovirus exposure and HLA in healthy donors. Study-level points and caveats: About 87% or about 30% of the time was how often most TCR beta V segments were productive, according to an earlier analysis. In a later analysis, TCR beta V- and J-gene trimming was associated with a missense DCLRE1C variant.

The CDR3 has 14 residues. Germline lookup yields CDR1 SGHNT and CDR2 YENEEA. V was shortened by 5 bases and J by 4 bases, with 14 bases between the two germline ends. The study ran its PCR with 60 Vbeta and 13 Jbeta primers. In the source study's methods: An analysis that came later counted 80 million or so unique TCR beta chains, approximately 9.9 million shared. Libraries were prepared by immunoSEQ multiplex PCR; TCRdb keeps only in-frame clonotypes and omits some of them. The V and J calls and clone size were taken over from that table, and D and trimming were inferred from the DNA. The profile shows roughly 180,000 clones, about four fifths of them singletons. In regard to this clone: The antigen remains unidentified.

The chain links TRBV11-3 to TRBJ1-2; TRBD1 is a possible D gene (6 bases). Sequencing was carried out using PBMCs. The sequence was collected from a female donor in good health and CMV-seronegative. The CDR3 nucleotides are TGTGCCAGCAGCCCCGGGGGGCAGAGCTATGGCTACACCTTC. Its protein product is CASSPGGQSYGYTF.